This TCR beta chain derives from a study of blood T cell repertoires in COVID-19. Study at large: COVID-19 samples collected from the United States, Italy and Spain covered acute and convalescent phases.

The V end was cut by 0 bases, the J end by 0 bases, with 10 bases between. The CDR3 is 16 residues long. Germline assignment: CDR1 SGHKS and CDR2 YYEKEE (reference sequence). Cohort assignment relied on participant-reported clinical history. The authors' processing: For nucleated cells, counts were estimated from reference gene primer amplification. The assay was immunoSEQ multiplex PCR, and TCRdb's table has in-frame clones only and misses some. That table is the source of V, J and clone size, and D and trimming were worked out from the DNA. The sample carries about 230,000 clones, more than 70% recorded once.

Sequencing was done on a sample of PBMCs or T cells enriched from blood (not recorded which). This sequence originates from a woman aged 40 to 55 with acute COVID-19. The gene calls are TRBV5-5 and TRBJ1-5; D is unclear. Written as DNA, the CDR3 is TGTGCCAGCAGCTTGGAGGGCGGGTATAGCAATCAGCCCCAGCATTTT. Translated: CASSLEGGYSNQPQHF.